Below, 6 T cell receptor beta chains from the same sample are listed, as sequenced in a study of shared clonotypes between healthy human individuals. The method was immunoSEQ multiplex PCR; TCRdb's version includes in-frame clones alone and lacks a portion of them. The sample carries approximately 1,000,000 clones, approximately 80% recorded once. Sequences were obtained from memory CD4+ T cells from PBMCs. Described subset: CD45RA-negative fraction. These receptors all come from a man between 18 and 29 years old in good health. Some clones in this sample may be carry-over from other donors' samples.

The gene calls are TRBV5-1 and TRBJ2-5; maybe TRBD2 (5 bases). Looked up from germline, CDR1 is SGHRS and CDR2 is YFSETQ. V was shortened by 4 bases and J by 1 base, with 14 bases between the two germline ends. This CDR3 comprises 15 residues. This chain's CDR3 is CASSPGRHIQETQYF. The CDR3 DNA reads TGCGCCAGCAGCCCGGGAAGGCATATCCAAGAGACCCAGTACTTC.

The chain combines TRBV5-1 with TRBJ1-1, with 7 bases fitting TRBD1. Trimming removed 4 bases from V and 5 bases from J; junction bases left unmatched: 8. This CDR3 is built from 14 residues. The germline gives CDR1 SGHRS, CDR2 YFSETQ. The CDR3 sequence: CASSNEAGGTEAFF. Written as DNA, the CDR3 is TGCGCCAGCAGCAATGAAGCAGGGGGTACTGAAGCTTTCTTT. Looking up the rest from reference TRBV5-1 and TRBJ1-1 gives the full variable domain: KAGVTQTPRYLIKTRGQQVTLSCSPISGHRSVSWYQQTPGQGLQFLFEYFSETQRNKGNFPGRFSGRQFSNSRSEMNVSTLELGDSALYLCASSNEAGGTEAFFGQGTRLTVV.

This CDR3 is CASRVTGGSINEKLFF. The CDR3 nucleotides are TGCGCCAGCAGAGTTACGGGAGGATCGATTAATGAAAAACTGTTTTTT. The chain recombines TRBV4-1 with TRBJ1-4; D gene ambiguous. Deletions cut 6 bases from V and 4 bases from J, with 18 bases between. From germline, CDR1 is MGHRA and CDR2 YSYEKL. The CDR3 is 16 residues long.

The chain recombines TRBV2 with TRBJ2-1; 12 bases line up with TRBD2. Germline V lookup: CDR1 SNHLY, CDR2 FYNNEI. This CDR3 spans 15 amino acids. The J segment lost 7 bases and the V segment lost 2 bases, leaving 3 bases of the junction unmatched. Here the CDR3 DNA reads TGTGCCAGCAGTGAACTAGCGGGAGGGCAAAATGAGCAGTTCTTC. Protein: CASSELAGGQNEQFF.

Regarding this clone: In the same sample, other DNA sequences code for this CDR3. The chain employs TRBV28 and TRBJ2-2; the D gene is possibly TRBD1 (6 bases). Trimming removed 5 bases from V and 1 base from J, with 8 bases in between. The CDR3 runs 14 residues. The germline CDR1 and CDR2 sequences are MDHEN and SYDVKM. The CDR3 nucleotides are TGTGCCAGCAGTACGGGACAGAACACCGGGGAGCTGTTTTTT. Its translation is CASSTGQNTGELFF.

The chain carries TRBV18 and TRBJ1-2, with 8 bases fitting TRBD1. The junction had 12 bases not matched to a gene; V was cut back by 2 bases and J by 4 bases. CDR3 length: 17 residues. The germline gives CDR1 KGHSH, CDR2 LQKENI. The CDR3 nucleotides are TGTGCCAGCTCACCATCAGGGGGCACGTTAAGTTTCTATGGCTACACCTTC. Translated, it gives CASSPSGGTLSFYGYTF.